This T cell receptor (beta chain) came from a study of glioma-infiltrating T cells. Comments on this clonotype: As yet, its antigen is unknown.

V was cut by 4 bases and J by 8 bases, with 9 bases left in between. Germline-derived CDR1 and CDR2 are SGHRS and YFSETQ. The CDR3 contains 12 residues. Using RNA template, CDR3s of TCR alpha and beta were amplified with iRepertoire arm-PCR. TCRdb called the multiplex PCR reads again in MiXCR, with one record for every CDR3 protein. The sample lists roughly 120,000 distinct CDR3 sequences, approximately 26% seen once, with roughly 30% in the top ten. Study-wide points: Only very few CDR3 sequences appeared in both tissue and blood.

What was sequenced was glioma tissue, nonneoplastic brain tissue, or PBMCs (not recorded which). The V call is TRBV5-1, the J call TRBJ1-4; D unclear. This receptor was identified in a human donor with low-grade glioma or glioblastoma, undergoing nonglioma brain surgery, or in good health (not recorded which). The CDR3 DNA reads TGCGCCAGCAGCCAGGACGGGGAAAAACTGTTTTTT. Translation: CASSQDGEKLFF. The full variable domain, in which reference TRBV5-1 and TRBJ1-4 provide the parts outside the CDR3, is KAGVTQTPRYLIKTRGQQVTLSCSPISGHRSVSWYQQTPGQGLQFLFEYFSETQRNKGNFPGRFSGRQFSNSRSEMNVSTLELGDSALYLCASSQDGEKLFFGSGTQLSVL.